Sequencing of this T cell receptor beta chain was carried out in a study of CD8+ T cells in alopecia areata. The CDR3 sequence is 16 residues long. Deletions cut 0 bases from V and 7 bases from J, with 19 bases between. Germline V CDR1 and CDR2: SGHVS, FQNEAQ. Sequencing used cDNA as its template, made by extracting RNA and reverse transcribing it. Sequencing used immunoSEQ multiplex PCR; TCRdb keeps in-frame clones, though not all of them. Of more than 100,000 clones in the sample, about 57% were seen once. The sequence was collected from a human donor with alopecia areata. Sequences were derived from CD4+ T cells sorted from blood, sampled at week 0. This sequence joins TRBV7-8 and TRBJ2-7; D gene ambiguous. The CDR3 here is CASSLATRLLAEEQYF. The DNA of the CDR3 is TGTGCCAGCAGCTTAGCTACGCGACTCCTCGCGGAGGAGCAGTACTTC.